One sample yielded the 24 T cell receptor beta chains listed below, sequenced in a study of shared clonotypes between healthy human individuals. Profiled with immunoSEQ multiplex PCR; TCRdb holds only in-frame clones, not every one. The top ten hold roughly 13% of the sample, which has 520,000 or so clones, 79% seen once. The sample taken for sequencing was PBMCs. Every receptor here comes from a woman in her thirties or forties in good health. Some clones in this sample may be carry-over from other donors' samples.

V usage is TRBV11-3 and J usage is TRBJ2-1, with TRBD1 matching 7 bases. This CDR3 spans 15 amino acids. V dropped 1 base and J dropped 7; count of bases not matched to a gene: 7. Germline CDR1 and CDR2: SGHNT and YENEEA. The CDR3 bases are TGTGCCAGCAGCTTAGCGGGCAGGGGGTGGAATGAGCAGTTCTTC. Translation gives CASSLAGRGWNEQFF.

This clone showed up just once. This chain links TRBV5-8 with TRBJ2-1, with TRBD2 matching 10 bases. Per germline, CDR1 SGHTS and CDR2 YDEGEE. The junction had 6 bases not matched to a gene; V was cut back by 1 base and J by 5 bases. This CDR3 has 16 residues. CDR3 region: CASSLIAGGQDNEQFF. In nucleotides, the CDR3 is TGTGCCAGCAGCTTGATAGCGGGAGGACAAGACAATGAGCAGTTCTTC.

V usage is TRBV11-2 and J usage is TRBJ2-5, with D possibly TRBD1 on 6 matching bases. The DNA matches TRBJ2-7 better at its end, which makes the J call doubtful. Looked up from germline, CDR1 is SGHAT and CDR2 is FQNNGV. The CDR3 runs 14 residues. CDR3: CASSLVTGLGEQYF. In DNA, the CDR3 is TGTGCCAGCAGCTTAGTTACAGGGCTTGGCGAGCAGTACTTC.

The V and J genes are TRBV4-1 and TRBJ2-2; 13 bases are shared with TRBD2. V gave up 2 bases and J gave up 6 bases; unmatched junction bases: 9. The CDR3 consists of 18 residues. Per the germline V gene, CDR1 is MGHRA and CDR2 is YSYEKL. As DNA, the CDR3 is TGCGCCAGCAGCCAATCCCCACTAGCGGGAGGGCCGGCCGGGGAGCTGTTTTTT. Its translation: CASSQSPLAGGPAGELFF.

DNA of the CDR3: TGTGCCAGCAGTCCTAGGCGCAAAGAGACCCAGTACTTC. It yields the protein CASSPRRKETQYF. The gene calls are TRBV27 and TRBJ2-5; D remains unclear. Trimming left V 5 bases short and J 3 bases short, with 10 bases between. Germline V gives CDR1 MNHEY, CDR2 SMNVEV (reference sequence). The CDR3 length is 13 residues.

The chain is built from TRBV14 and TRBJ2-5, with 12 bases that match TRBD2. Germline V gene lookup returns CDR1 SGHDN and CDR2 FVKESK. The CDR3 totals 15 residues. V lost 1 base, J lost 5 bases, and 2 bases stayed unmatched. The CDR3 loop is CASSQGLAGGETQYF. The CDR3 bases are TGTGCCAGCAGCCAAGGGCTAGCGGGAGGGGAGACCCAGTACTTC.

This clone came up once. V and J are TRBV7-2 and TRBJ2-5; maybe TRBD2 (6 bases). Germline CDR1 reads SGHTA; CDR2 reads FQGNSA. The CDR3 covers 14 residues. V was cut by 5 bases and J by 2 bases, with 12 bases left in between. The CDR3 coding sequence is TGTGCCAGCAGCCTGGGACTCCGGCAAGAGACCCAGTACTTC. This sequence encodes CASSLGLRQETQYF. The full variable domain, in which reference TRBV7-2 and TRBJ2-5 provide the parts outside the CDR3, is GAGVSQSPSNKVTEKGKDVELRCDPISGHTALYWYRQSLGQGLEFLIYFQGNSAPDKSGLPSDRFSAERTGGSVSTLTIQRTQQEDSAVYLCASSLGLRQETQYFGPGTRLLVL.

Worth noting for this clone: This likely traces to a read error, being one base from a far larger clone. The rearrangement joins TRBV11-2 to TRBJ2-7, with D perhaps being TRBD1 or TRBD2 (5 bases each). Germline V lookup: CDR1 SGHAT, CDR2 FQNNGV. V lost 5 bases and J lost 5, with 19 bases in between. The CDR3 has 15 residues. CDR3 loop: CASSAGAPRRDEQYF. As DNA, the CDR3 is TGTGCCAGCAGCGCCGGGGCCCCAAGACGAGACGAGCAGTACTTC.

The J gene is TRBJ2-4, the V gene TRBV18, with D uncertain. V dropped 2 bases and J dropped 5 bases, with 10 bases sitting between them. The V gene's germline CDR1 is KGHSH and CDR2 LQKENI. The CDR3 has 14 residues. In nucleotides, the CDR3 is TGTGCCAGCTCACCATCCGGGTTCGAAAACATTCAGTACTTC. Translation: CASSPSGFENIQYF.

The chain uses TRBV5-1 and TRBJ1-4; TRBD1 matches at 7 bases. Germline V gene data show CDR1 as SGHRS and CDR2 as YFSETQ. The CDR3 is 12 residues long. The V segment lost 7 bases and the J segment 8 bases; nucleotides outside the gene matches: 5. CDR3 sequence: CASHKTGEKLFF. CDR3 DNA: TGCGCCAGCCATAAGACAGGGGAAAAACTGTTTTTT.

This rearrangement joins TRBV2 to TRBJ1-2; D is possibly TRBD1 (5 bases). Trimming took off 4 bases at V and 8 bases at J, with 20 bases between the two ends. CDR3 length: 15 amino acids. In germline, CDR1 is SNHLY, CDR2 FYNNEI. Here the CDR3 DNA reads TGTGCCAGCAGTGCCCGACTGGGGCCGCGCGGAGGCTACACCTTC. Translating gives CASSARLGPRGGYTF.

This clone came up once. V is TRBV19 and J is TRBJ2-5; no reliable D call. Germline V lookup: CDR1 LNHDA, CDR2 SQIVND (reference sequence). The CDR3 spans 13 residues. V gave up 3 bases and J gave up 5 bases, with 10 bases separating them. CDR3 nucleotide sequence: TGTGCCAGTAGTATGCGGCACTTGGAGACCCAGTACTTC. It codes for CASSMRHLETQYF.

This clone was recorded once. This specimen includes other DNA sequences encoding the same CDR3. This CDR3 is CASSLGQGSDTQYF. The DNA of the CDR3 is TGCGCCAGCAGCTTGGGGCAGGGGTCGGATACGCAGTATTTT. The V call is TRBV5-1, the J call TRBJ2-3, with D perhaps TRBD1 (6 bases). The CDR3 extends over 14 amino acids. Germline values: CDR1 SGHRS, CDR2 YFSETQ. Trimming took 0 bases from V and 6 from J, leaving 11 bases between them.

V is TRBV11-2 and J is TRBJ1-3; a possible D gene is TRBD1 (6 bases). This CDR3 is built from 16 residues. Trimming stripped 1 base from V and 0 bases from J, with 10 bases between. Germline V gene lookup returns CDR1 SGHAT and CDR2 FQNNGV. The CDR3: CASSLVQGSSGNTIYF. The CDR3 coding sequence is TGTGCCAGCAGCTTAGTACAGGGCAGCTCTGGAAACACCATATATTTT.

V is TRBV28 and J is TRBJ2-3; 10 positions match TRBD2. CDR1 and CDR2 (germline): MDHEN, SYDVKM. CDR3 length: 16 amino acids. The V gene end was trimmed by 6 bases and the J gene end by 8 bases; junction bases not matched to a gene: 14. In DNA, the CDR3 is TGTGCCAGCAGCCCCTGGCAGCGGGAGGGGCAGGGTACGCAGTATTTT. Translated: CASSPWQREGQGTQYF.

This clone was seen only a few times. CDR3 in DNA: TGTGCCAGCAGACCCGCGGGGAAATACGAGCAGTACTTC. Its protein product is CASRPAGKYEQYF. This chain links TRBV27 with TRBJ2-7, with D possibly being TRBD2 (6 bases). The CDR3 consists of 13 residues. The germline V gene encodes CDR1 MNHEY and CDR2 SMNVEV (reference sequence). V was clipped by 6 bases and J by 4 bases, with 13 bases between them.

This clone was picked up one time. CDR3 nucleotides: TGTGCCAGCAGTTCAGGCCTCCTAGCAATTGGGCATTTT. Its protein product is CASSSGLLAIGHF. V gene TRBV28 combines with J gene TRBJ1-5; D unresolved. Germline assignment: CDR1 MDHEN and CDR2 SYDVKM. Trimming stripped 4 bases from V and 15 bases from J, with 19 bases between. This CDR3 has 13 amino acids.

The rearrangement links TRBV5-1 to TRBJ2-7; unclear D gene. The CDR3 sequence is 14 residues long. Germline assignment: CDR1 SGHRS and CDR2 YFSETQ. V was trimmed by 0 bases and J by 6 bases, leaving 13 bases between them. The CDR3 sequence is CASSLAARSGEQYF. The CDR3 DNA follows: TGCGCCAGCAGCTTGGCGGCCAGAAGTGGCGAGCAGTACTTC. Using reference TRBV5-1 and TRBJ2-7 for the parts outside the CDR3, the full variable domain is KAGVTQTPRYLIKTRGQQVTLSCSPISGHRSVSWYQQTPGQGLQFLFEYFSETQRNKGNFPGRFSGRQFSNSRSEMNVSTLELGDSALYLCASSLAARSGEQYFGPGTRLTVT.

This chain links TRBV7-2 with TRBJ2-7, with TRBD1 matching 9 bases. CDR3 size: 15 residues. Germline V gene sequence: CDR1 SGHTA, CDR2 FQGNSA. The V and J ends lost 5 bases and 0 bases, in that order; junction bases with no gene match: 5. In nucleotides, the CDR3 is TGTGCCAGCAGCATAGGACAGGGGAGCTCCTACGAGCAGTACTTC. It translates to CASSIGQGSSYEQYF.

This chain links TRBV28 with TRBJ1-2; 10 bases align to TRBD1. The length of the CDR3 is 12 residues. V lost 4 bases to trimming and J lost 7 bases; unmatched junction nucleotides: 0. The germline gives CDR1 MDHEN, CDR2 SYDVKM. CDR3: CASSWTGGGYTF. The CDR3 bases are TGTGCCAGCAGTTGGACAGGGGGTGGCTACACCTTC.

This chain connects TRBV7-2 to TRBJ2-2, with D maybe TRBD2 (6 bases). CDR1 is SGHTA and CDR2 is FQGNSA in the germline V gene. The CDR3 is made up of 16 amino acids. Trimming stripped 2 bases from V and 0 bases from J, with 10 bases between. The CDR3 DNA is TGTGCCAGCAGCTTATCGGGCGGGACGAACACCGGGGAGCTGTTTTTT. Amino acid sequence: CASSLSGGTNTGELFF.

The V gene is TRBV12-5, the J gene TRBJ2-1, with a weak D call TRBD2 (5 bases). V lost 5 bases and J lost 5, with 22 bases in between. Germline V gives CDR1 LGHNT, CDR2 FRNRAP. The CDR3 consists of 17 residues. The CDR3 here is CASGVSFVSGSNNEQFF. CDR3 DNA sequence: TGTGCTAGTGGTGTCTCCTTCGTCAGCGGTTCTAACAATGAGCAGTTCTTC.

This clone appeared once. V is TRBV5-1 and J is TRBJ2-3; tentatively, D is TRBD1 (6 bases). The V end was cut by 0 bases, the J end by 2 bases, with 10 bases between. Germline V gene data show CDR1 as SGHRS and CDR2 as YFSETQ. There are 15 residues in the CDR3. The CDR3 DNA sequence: TGCGCCAGCAGCTTGGCTCAGGGGATCACAGATACGCAGTATTTT. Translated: CASSLAQGITDTQYF.

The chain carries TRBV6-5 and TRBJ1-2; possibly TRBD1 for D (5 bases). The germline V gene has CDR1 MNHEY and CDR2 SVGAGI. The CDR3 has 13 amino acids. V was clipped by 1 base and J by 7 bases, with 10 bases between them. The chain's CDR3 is CASSYLGRGGYTF. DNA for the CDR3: TGTGCCAGCAGTTACTTAGGAAGGGGTGGCTACACCTTC.